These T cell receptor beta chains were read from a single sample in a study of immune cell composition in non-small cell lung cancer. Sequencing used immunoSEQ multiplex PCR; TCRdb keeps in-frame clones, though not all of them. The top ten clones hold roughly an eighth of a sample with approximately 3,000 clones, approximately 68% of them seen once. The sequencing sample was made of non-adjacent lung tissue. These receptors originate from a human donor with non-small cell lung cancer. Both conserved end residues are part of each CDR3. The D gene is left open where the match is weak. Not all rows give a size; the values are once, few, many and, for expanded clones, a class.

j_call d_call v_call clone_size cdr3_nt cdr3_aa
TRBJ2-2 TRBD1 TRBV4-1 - TGCGCCAGCAGCCAGGGCCCGGGACAGATCGGGGAGCTGTTTTTT CASSQGPGQIGELFF
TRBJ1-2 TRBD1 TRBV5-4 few TGTGCCAGCAGCTTAGACAGGGGGAGCACTAACTATGGCTACACCTTC CASSLDRGSTNYGYTF
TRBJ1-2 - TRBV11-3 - TGTGCCAGCACCCTGCGGGGCGCAGGGTATTATGGCTACACCTTC CASTLRGAGYYGYTF
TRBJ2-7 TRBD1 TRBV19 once TGTGCCAGTAGCCAGACAGGGCCCTACGAGCAGTACTTC CASSQTGPYEQYF
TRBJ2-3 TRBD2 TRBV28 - TGTGCCAGCAGCCCTAGCGGGGAGGCAGATACGCAGTATTTT CASSPSGEADTQYF
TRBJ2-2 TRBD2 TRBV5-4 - TGTGCCAGCAGCTTGGTGACTAGCGGACCAGTCGGGGAGCTGTTTTTT CASSLVTSGPVGELFF
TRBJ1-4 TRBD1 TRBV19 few TGTGCCAGTACTCTTACAGGGGCCTCGGGCGAAAAACTGTTTTTT CASTLTGASGEKLFF
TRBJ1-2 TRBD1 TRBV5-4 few TGTGCCAGCAGTCGTACAGGGGATAGTGGCTACACCTTC CASSRTGDSGYTF
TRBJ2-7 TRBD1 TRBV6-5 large TGTGCCAGCAGCTCACAGGGGGTATTCGCCTACGAGCAGTACTTC CASSSQGVFAYEQYF
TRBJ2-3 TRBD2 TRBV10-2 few TGCGCCAGCACCTCAGCGGGGAGTGGAGATACGCAGTATTTT CASTSAGSGDTQYF
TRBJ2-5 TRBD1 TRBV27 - TGTGCCAGCAGCCCTGGGACAGGGGGAGAGACCCAGTACTTC CASSPGTGGETQYF
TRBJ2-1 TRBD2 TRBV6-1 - TGTGCCAGCAGACTGACTAGCGGGGGTTACAATGAGCAGTTCTTC CASRLTSGGYNEQFF
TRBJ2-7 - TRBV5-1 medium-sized TGCGCCAGCAGCTTGGCCGTTCGACAGGACGAGCAGTACTTC CASSLAVRQDEQYF
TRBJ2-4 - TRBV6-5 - TGTGCCACCCAGGTTACCCTAGCCAAAAACATTCAGTACTTC CATQVTLAKNIQYF
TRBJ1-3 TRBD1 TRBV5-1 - TGCGCCAGCAGCTTGGACGGACAGGGGGCATCGGATGGAAACACCATATATTTT CASSLDGQGASDGNTIYF
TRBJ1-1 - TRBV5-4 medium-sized TGTGCCAGCAGCTCTGGGACAACCCCCACTGAAGCTTTCTTT CASSSGTTPTEAFF
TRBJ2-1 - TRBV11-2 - TGTGCCAGCAGCCACTGGGGGGGGGCCTCAAGTACCAATGAGCAGTTCTTC CASSHWGGASSTNEQFF
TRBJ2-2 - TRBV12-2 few TGTGCAAGTCGCTTAGTGGAACTAGCGGGGGGGGTAGGTGACACCGGGGAGCTGTTTTTT CASRLVELAGGVGDTGELFF
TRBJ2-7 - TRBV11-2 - TGTGCCAGCAGCTTAGTGGCAGGGCTCGAGCAGTACTTC CASSLVAGLEQYF
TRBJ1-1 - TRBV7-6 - TGTGCCAGCAGCTTAGGCGCGTACGGACAGACAAACACTGAAGCTTTCTTT CASSLGAYGQTNTEAFF
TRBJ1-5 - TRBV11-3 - TGTGCCAGCCACACAGTCGGGGGTTTTGGCAATCAGCCCCAGCATTTT CASHTVGGFGNQPQHF
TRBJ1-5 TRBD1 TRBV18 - TGTGCCAGCTCACCACAGGGGGCAGACAGCAATCAGCCCCAGCATTTT CASSPQGADSNQPQHF
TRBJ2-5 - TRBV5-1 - TGCGCCAGCAGCTTTCCCGGGAATGAGACCCAGTACTTC CASSFPGNETQYF
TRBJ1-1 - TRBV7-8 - TGTGCCAGCAGCTTAGGGTCGAGGAACACTGAAGCTTTCTTT CASSLGSRNTEAFF
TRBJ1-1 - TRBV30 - TGTGCCTGGAGTGCGGGGATTCGGGAGAACACTGAAGCTTTCTTT CAWSAGIRENTEAFF
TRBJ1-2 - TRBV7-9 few TGTGCCAGCAGCTATAAACAGGGTCAGGACTATGGCTACACCTTC CASSYKQGQDYGYTF
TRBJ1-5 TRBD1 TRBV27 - TGTGCCAGCAGTTTCTCGACAGGGCAACAGCCCCAGCATTTT CASSFSTGQQPQHF
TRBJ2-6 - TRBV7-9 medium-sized TGTGCCAGCAGGGCGGAGGCCAACGTCCTGACTTTC CASRAEANVLTF
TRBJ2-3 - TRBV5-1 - TGCGCCAGCAGGGTTGGCAATCGGGACACAGATACGCAGTATTTT CASRVGNRDTDTQYF
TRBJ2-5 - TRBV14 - TGTGCCAGCAGCCGACAGGACCAAGAGACCCAGTACTTC CASSRQDQETQYF
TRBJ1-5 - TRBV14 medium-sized TGTGCCAGCAGCCAAGGGGAGTATCAGCCCCAGCATTTT CASSQGEYQPQHF
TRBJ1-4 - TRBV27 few TGTGCCAGCAGCCGCGTCATGGGGGCGGATGAAAAACTGTTTTTT CASSRVMGADEKLFF
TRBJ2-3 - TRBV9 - TGTGCCAGCAGCGTATCGGGGGCAGATACGCAGTATTTT CASSVSGADTQYF
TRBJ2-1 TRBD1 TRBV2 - TGTGCCAGCCGCCCCGGGGACAGCGCCTACAATGAGCAGTTCTTC CASRPGDSAYNEQFF
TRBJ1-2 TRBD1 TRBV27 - TGTGCCAGCAGTTCCCCGGGACAGGGGGCATTCGATGGCTACACCTTC CASSSPGQGAFDGYTF
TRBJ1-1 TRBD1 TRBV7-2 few TGTGCCAGCAGCTCCCCGGGACAGGGATACGAAGCTTTCTTT CASSSPGQGYEAFF
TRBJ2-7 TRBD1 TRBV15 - TGTGCCACCAGCAGTCGTGTGACAGGGTCTGAGCAGTACTTC CATSSRVTGSEQYF
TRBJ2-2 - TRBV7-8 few TGTGCCAGCAGCACAGGGCCCGGGGAGCTGTTTTTT CASSTGPGELFF
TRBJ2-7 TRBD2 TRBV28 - TGTGCCAGCGACTCTGGGGCGGGGGGGATCGAGCAGTACTTC CASDSGAGGIEQYF
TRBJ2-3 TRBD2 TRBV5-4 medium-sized TGTGCCAGCAGTTCTGGGTTAGTAGCGGGGGGCACAGATACGCAGTATTTT CASSSGLVAGGTDTQYF
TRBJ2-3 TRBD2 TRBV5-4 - TGTGCCAGCAGCATTCTTAGCGGGGGGGCCGCAGATACGCAGTATTTT CASSILSGGAADTQYF
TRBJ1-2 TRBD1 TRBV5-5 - TGTGCCAGCAGCTTACTCGGGACAGGGAGATTTAACTATGGCTACACCTTC CASSLLGTGRFNYGYTF
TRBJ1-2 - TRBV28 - TGTGCCAGCACTTACGGTGATGGCTACACCTTC CASTYGDGYTF
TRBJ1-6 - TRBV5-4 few TGTGCCAGCAGCTTGGAAGGGGCGAATTCACCCCTCCACTTT CASSLEGANSPLHF
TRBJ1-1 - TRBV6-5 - TGTGCCAGCGCTATCTCGGGATCAGCGAACACTGAAGCTTTCTTT CASAISGSANTEAFF
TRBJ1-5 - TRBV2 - TGTGCCAGCACCGCGGACAGAAATCAGCCCCAGCATTTT CASTADRNQPQHF
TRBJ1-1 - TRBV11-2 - TGTGCCAGCAGCTTAGGAGGCGGGGGCTTTGAAGCTTTCTTT CASSLGGGGFEAFF